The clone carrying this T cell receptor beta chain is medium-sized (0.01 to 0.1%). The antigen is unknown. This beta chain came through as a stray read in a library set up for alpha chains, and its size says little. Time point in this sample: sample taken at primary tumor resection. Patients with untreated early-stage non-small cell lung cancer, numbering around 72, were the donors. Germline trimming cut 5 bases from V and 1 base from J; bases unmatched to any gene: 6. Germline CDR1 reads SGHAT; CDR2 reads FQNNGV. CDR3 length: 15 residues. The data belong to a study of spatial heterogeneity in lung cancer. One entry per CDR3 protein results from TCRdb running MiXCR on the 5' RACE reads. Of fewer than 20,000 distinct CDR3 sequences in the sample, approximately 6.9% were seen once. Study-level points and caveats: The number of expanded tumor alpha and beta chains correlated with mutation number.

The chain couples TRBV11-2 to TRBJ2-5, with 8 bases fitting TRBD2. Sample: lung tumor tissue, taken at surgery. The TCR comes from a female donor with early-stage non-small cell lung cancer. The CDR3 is CASSRRGGIQETQYF. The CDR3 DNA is TGTGCCAGCAGCCGACGGGGGGGCATCCAAGAGACCCAGTACTTC.